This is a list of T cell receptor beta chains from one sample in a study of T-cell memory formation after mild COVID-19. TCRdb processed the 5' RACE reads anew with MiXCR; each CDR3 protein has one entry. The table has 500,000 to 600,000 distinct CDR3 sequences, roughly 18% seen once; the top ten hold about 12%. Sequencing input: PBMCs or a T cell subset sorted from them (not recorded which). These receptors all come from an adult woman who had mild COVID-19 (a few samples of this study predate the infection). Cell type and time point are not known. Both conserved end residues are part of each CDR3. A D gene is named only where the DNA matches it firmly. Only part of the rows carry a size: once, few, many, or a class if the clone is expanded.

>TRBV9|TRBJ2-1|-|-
CASSVSGDARGGEQFF
TGTGCCAGCAGCGTAAGTGGGGACGCACGTGGCGGTGAGCAGTTCTTC
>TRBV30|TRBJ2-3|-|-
CAWRQGTDTQYF
TGTGCCTGGAGGCAGGGGACAGATACGCAGTATTTT
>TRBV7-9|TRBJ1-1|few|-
CASSVSGDDPQGTEAFF
TGTGCCAGCAGCGTATCCGGGGACGACCCGCAGGGCACTGAAGCTTTCTTT
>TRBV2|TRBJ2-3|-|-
CASTLDPSSTDTQYF
TGTGCCAGCACATTGGACCCGTCTAGCACAGATACGCAGTATTTT
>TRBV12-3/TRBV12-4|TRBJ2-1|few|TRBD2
CASSVLAGGSSYNEQFF
TGTGCCAGCAGTGTACTAGCGGGGGGTAGCTCCTACAATGAGCAGTTCTTC
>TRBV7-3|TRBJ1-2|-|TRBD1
CASSPGQGGPFRSGYTF
TGTGCCAGCAGCCCTGGACAGGGAGGACCTTTTCGTTCTGGCTACACCTTC
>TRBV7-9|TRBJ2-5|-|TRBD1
CASSVNGDRGPLGTQYF
TGTGCCAGCAGCGTTAACGGGGACAGGGGCCCTCTCGGGACCCAGTACTTC
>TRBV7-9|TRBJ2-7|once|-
CASSTGGGHHEQYF
TGTGCCAGCAGCACCGGAGGAGGGCACCACGAGCAGTACTTC
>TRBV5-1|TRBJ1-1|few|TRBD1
CASSEGLGHLAGGQNTEAFF
TGCGCCAGCAGCGAGGGACTCGGGCATCTCGCAGGGGGGCAGAACACTGAAGCTTTCTTT
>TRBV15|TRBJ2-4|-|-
CATSREDLVNIQYF
TGTGCCACCAGCAGAGAGGACCTCGTAAACATTCAGTACTTC
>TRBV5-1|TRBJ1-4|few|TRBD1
CASSFGQGEKLFF
TGCGCCAGCAGCTTCGGACAGGGTGAAAAACTGTTTTTT
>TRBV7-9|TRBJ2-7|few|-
CASRGPLNGNSYEQYF
TGTGCCAGCAGGGGTCCGTTGAACGGGAACTCCTACGAGCAGTACTTC
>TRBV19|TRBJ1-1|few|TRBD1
CASIPTGQTEAFF
TGTGCCAGTATCCCGACAGGGCAGACTGAAGCTTTCTTT
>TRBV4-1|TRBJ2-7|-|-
CASSPRLFDRTSYEQYF
TGCGCCAGCAGCCCCCGTTTATTTGACAGGACGTCCTACGAGCAGTACTTC
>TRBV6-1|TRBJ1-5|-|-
CASSEGTGPPQHF
TGTGCCAGCAGTGAAGGAACAGGGCCGCCCCAGCATTTT
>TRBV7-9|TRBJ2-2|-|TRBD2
CASSLAGSGGIGELFF
TGTGCCAGCAGCTTAGCTGGTAGCGGGGGTATCGGGGAGCTGTTTTTT
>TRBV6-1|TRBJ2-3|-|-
CASTSGTDTQYF
TGTGCCAGCACCAGCGGCACAGATACGCAGTATTTT
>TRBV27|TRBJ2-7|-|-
CASKLVSYEQYF
TGTGCCAGCAAGCTTGTATCCTACGAGCAGTACTTC
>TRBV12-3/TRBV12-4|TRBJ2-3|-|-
CASSSGGVPLDTQYF
TGTGCCAGCAGTTCAGGCGGGGTCCCCTTGGATACGCAGTATTTT
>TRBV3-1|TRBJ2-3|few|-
CASSHVAGTDTQYF
TGTGCCAGCAGCCACGTAGCGGGCACAGATACGCAGTATTTT
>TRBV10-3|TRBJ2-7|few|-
CAISVTLMSLAEQYF
TGTGCCATCAGTGTCACCCTAATGAGTTTAGCCGAGCAGTACTTC
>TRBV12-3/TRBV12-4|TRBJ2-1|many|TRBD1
CASNLLGDRGSDEQFF
TGTGCCAGCAACTTACTAGGGGACAGGGGTTCCGATGAGCAGTTCTTC
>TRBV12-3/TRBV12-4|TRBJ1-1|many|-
CASRTGLHPEAFF
TGTGCCAGCAGAACAGGGTTACACCCTGAAGCTTTCTTT
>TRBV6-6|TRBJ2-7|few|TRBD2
CASSVSTSGRHEQYF
TGTGCCAGCAGTGTCTCGACTAGCGGGAGGCACGAGCAGTACTTC
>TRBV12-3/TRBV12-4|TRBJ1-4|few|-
CASSSLGYEKLFF
TGTGCCAGCAGTAGCTTGGGGTACGAAAAACTGTTTTTT
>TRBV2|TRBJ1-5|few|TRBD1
CASTLGTVKEPQHF
TGTGCCAGCACCCTAGGGACAGTGAAGGAGCCCCAGCATTTT
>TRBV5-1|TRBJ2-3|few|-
CASKSDTSTDTQYF
TGCGCCAGCAAATCGGACACGAGCACAGATACGCAGTATTTT
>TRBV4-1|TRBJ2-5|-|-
CASSPVPDQETQYF
TGCGCCAGCAGCCCCGTCCCGGACCAAGAGACCCAGTACTTC
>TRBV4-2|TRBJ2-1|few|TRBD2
CASSQGLAGGRNEQFF
TGTGCCAGCAGCCAGGGACTAGCGGGGGGGCGGAATGAGCAGTTCTTC
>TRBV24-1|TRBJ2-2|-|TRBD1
CATSETTGGRETGELFF
TGTGCCACCAGTGAAACTACAGGGGGCAGGGAGACCGGGGAGCTGTTTTTT
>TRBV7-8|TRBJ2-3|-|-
CASSLVGYTDTQYF
TGTGCCAGCAGCTTAGTAGGATACACAGATACGCAGTATTTT
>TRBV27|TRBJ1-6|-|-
CASRRTDNSPLHF
TGTGCCAGCAGGCGGACCGATAATTCACCCCTCCACTTT
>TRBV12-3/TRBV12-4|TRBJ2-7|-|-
CASSLAPLGRGRAEQYF
TGTGCCAGCAGTTTAGCACCCTTAGGCAGGGGGAGGGCCGAGCAGTACTTC
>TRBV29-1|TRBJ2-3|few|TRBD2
CSVETLAGGLTDTQYF
TGCAGCGTTGAAACCTTAGCGGGAGGGCTCACAGATACGCAGTATTTT
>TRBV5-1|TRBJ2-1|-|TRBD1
CASSLIGQGQNEQFF
TGCGCCAGCAGCTTGATCGGACAGGGGCAAAATGAGCAGTTCTTC
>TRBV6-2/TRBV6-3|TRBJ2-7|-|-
CASSVDRGGSYEQYF
TGTGCCAGCAGTGTGGACCGAGGCGGCTCCTACGAGCAGTACTTC
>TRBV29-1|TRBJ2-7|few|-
CSVKQGVEQYF
TGCAGCGTTAAACAGGGAGTCGAGCAGTACTTC
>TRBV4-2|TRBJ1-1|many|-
CASSQGISDSQEAFF
TGTGCCAGCAGCCAAGGGATATCGGACAGCCAAGAAGCTTTCTTT
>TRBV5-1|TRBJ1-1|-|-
CASSLWDIKGTEAFF
TGCGCCAGCAGCTTGTGGGACATCAAGGGCACTGAAGCTTTCTTT
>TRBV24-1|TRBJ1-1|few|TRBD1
CATIGQGNTEAFF
TGTGCCACCATCGGACAGGGGAACACTGAAGCTTTCTTT
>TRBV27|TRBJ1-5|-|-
CASSFLGQLQPQHF
TGTGCCAGCAGTTTCCTAGGACAGTTACAGCCCCAGCATTTT
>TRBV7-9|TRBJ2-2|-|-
CASSSKVAFLTNTGELFF
TGTGCCAGCAGCTCTAAAGTAGCCTTCTTAACGAACACCGGGGAGCTGTTTTTT
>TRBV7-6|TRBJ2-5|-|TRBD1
CASSRDSPETQYF
TGTGCCAGCAGCAGGGACAGTCCCGAGACCCAGTACTTC
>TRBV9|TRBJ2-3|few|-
CASSVAGTVTDTQYF
TGTGCCAGCAGCGTAGCCGGGACGGTCACAGATACGCAGTATTTT
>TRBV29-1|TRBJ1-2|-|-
CSVVGTDTIRGYTF
TGCAGCGTTGTAGGGACGGATACTATACGTGGCTACACCTTC
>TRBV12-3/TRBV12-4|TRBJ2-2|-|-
CASLGGELFF
TGTGCCAGCCTGGGCGGGGAGCTGTTTTTT
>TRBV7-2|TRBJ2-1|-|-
CASSSPLTVYNEQFF
TGTGCCAGCAGCTCCCCACTGACAGTCTACAATGAGCAGTTCTTC
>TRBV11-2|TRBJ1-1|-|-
CASSPRSDTEAFF
TGTGCCAGCAGCCCTCGATCGGACACTGAAGCTTTCTTT
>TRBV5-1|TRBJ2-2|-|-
CASRGNEASGELFF
TGCGCCAGCAGAGGGAATGAGGCCTCCGGGGAGCTGTTTTTT
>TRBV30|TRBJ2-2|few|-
CAWSLQGSTGELFF
TGTGCCTGGAGCCTACAGGGATCCACCGGGGAGCTGTTTTTT
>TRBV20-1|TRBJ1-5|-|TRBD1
CSATGQGATSNQPQHF
TGCAGTGCGACAGGACAGGGGGCGACTAGCAATCAGCCCCAGCATTTT
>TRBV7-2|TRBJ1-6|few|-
CASSPARGQYPLHF
TGTGCCAGCAGCCCAGCCAGGGGTCAGTACCCCCTCCACTTT
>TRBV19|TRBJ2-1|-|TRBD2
CASGLAGNVNDQFF
TGTGCCAGTGGACTAGCGGGAAATGTCAATGACCAGTTCTTC
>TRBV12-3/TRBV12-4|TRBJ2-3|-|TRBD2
CASSSVRLAGVADTQYF
TGTGCCAGCAGTTCCGTACGACTAGCGGGAGTGGCAGATACGCAGTATTTT